One sample yielded the 23 T cell receptor beta chains listed below, sequenced in a study of blood T cell repertoires in COVID-19. Clones were sequenced by immunoSEQ multiplex PCR, and TCRdb holds only the in-frame ones, with some missing. The sample holds around 150,000 clones, roughly 88% seen once. Material for sequencing was peripheral blood. The receptor set was obtained from a woman in her forties or fifties in a cohort sampled during active or convalescent COVID-19.

The J gene is TRBJ2-4, the V gene TRBV6-6, with D perhaps TRBD1 (6 bases). There are 14 residues in the CDR3. Germline CDR1 and CDR2: MNHNY and SVGAGI (reference sequence). V was shortened by 7 bases and J by 0 bases, with 10 bases between the two germline ends. DNA for the CDR3: TGTGCCAGCACCCCACAGGGAGCCAAAAACATTCAGTACTTC. Translation gives CASTPQGAKNIQYF.

The chain recombines TRBV19 with TRBJ1-5; D gene ambiguous. V lost 8 bases and J 7 bases, leaving 15 bases between the germline ends. Germline CDR1 reads LNHDA; CDR2 reads SQIVND (reference sequence). CDR3 length: 13 residues. The CDR3 DNA reads as TGTGCCAGTGATAAAGGCTGGCGGCAGCCCCAGCATTTT. Residues: CASDKGWRQPQHF.

CDR3 DNA sequence: TGTGCCAGCAGCTACCCCCTAGCGGGGGGTGGCAATGAGCAGTTCTTC. Its protein product is CASSYPLAGGGNEQFF. The chain employs TRBV7-9 and TRBJ2-1, with TRBD2 matching 11 bases. Germline loops: CDR1 SEHNR, CDR2 FQNEAQ (reference sequence). With 4 bases clipped from V and 6 bases from J, the junction kept 8 bases outside the gene matches. CDR3 length: 16 residues.

This rearrangement joins TRBV13 to TRBJ2-7; 8 bases match TRBD1. Trimming at V came to 5 bases and at J to 0 bases, leaving 6 bases not matched to a gene. The CDR3 runs 15 residues. CDR1 is PRHDT, CDR2 FYEKMQ, per germline (reference sequence). The CDR3 loop is CASSLGGTGSYEQYF. CDR3 DNA sequence: TGTGCCAGCAGCCTCGGCGGGACAGGCTCCTACGAGCAGTACTTC.

The chain has TRBV5-1 and TRBJ2-2; the match to TRBD1 covers 7 bases. J gave up 4 bases and V 4 bases, and 10 bases lay outside the gene matches. CDR1 and CDR2 (germline): SGHRS, YFSETQ. This CDR3 region has 16 residues. This CDR3 is CASSGGQSTGTGELFF. In DNA, the CDR3 is TGCGCCAGCAGCGGGGGACAGTCAACAGGCACCGGGGAGCTGTTTTTT. The variable domain in full, with the rest retrieved from reference TRBV5-1 and TRBJ2-2, is KAGVTQTPRYLIKTRGQQVTLSCSPISGHRSVSWYQQTPGQGLQFLFEYFSETQRNKGNFPGRFSGRQFSNSRSEMNVSTLELGDSALYLCASSGGQSTGTGELFFGEGSRLTVL.

This rearrangement joins TRBV5-1 to TRBJ1-4; D is perhaps TRBD1 (6 bases). Trimming pared 0 bases from V and 3 bases from J, leaving 12 bases between. This CDR3 spans 16 amino acids. Germline V gives CDR1 SGHRS, CDR2 YFSETQ. The chain's CDR3 is CASSLGVAGANEKLFF. The CDR3 bases are TGCGCCAGCAGCTTGGGGGTGGCAGGGGCTAATGAAAAACTGTTTTTT.

This clone was picked up many times. The chain is built from TRBV20-1 and TRBJ2-1; TRBD1 matches at 10 bases. The CDR3 totals 15 residues. CDR1 and CDR2 from the germline V gene are DFQATT and SNEGSKA (reference sequence). V dropped 3 bases and J dropped 7; count of bases not matched to a gene: 9. CDR3: CSASSGTGDSNEQFF. In DNA, the CDR3 is TGCAGTGCTAGTTCAGGGACAGGGGATTCAAATGAGCAGTTCTTC.

The V call is TRBV11-2, the J call TRBJ1-1; 9 nucleotides match TRBD1. Germline V gene lookup returns CDR1 SGHAT and CDR2 FQNNGV. V was pared by 5 bases and J by 6 bases, with 13 bases of the junction left unmatched. The CDR3 loop spans 16 amino acids. For the CDR3, the DNA is TGTGCCAGCAGCGAGGCCGGGACAGGGCTTCTCCCTGAAGCTTTCTTT. Translating it yields CASSEAGTGLLPEAFF.

The rearrangement joins TRBV30 to TRBJ1-1; D might be TRBD1 (5 bases). The CDR3 has 17 residues. Germline loops: CDR1 GTSNPN, CDR2 SVGIG (reference sequence). Trimming removed 3 bases from V and 0 bases from J, with 20 bases in between. The CDR3 coding sequence is TGTGCCTGGAGGGAGCACGGGGGTTTTCGATTGAACACTGAAGCTTTCTTT. Encoded protein: CAWREHGGFRLNTEAFF.

This chain connects TRBV10-3 to TRBJ2-1; TRBD1 might be the D (5 bases). Trimming took off 10 bases at V and 10 bases at J, with 14 bases between the two ends. The CDR3 sequence is 11 residues long. The V gene's germline CDR1 is ENHRY and CDR2 SYGVKD. Written as DNA, the CDR3 is TGTGCCACCTCCCAGGGAACGGAGCAGTTCTTC. The encoded protein is CATSQGTEQFF.

In regard to this clone: A read error may produce the germline difference seen at one junction end. The rearrangement uses TRBV3-1 (or the pseudogene TRBV3-2) and TRBJ1-3; possible D gene TRBD1, 6 bases. Germline V lookup: CDR1 LGHDT, CDR2 YNNKEL (reference sequence). CDR3 length: 19 amino acids. The CDR3 nucleotides are TGTGCCAGCAGCAAAGATGTGGTGTCGGGGGGCACTTTTAGAAACACCATATATTTT. It encodes CASSKDVVSGGTFRNTIYF.

The chain carries TRBV10-3 and TRBJ2-7; no clear D. The ends were cut back, 7 bases at V and 6 bases at J, with 16 bases in the middle. The length of the CDR3 is 13 residues. Per germline, CDR1 ENHRY and CDR2 SYGVKD. The CDR3 DNA is TGTGCCATCACGGCCAACCAGGAATTCGAGCAGTACTTC. It translates to CAITANQEFEQYF.

This chain joins TRBV5-1 and TRBJ2-3, with a tentative D call TRBD1 (6 bases). V was trimmed by 4 bases and J by 1 base, leaving 13 bases between them. CDR3 size: 15 residues. Looked up from germline, CDR1 is SGHRS and CDR2 is YFSETQ. The CDR3 sequence: CASSIGGFRTDTQYF. The CDR3 region has the DNA TGCGCCAGCAGCATAGGGGGTTTTCGCACAGATACGCAGTATTTT.

This clone was recorded only once. The chain is built from TRBV27 and TRBJ2-1; 8 bases match TRBD2. The J segment lost 6 bases and the V segment lost 3 bases, leaving 10 bases of the junction unmatched. The germline V gene has CDR1 MNHEY and CDR2 SMNVEV (reference sequence). The CDR3 loop spans 16 amino acids. The CDR3 DNA follows: TGTGCCAGCAGTTTCCTCGGGGGACTAGGGACCAATGAGCAGTTCTTC. This gives the protein CASSFLGGLGTNEQFF.

V and J are TRBV7-2 and TRBJ2-7; no firm D call. The CDR3 runs to 11 residues. Trimming shortened V by 5 bases and J by 7 bases, and 9 bases separated the two germline ends. CDR1 and CDR2 (germline): SGHTA, FQGNSA. The DNA for the CDR3 is TGTGCCAGCAGCCGTGCGGTTGAGCAGTACTTC. Residues: CASSRAVEQYF. The entire variable domain, with the rest obtained from reference TRBV7-2 and TRBJ2-7, is as follows: GAGVSQSPSNKVTEKGKDVELRCDPISGHTALYWYRQSLGQGLEFLIYFQGNSAPDKSGLPSDRFSAERTGGSVSTLTIQRTQQEDSAVYLCASSRAVEQYFGPGTRLTVT.

The chain is built from TRBV9 and TRBJ2-5, with 11 bases matching TRBD2. The CDR3 sequence is 16 residues long. Per the germline V gene, CDR1 is SGDLS and CDR2 is YYNGEE. After removal of 0 bases from V and 4 bases from J, the junction contained 5 bases not matched to a gene. CDR3 region: CASSVAGTSGRETQYF. CDR3 nucleotides: TGTGCCAGCAGCGTAGCTGGGACTAGCGGAAGAGAGACCCAGTACTTC.

This clone was observed a handful of times. The rearrangement joins TRBV15 to TRBJ1-1; 7 nucleotides agree with TRBD1. The CDR3 spans 15 residues. Germline V gene lookup returns CDR1 LNHNV and CDR2 YYDKDF (reference sequence). J was trimmed by 0 bases and V by 3 bases; bases with no gene match: 4. This chain's CDR3 is CATSRGQIMNTEAFF. CDR3 nucleotides: TGTGCCACCAGCAGGGGACAGATCATGAACACTGAAGCTTTCTTT.

The J gene is TRBJ1-3, the V gene TRBV19; D is possibly TRBD1 (6 bases). V lost 3 bases and J lost 0, with 12 bases in between. The CDR3 extends over 16 amino acids. Germline loops: CDR1 LNHDA, CDR2 SQIVND (reference sequence). The DNA for the CDR3 is TGTGCCAGTAGTATGGGAGGGGGACTCTCTGGAAACACCATATATTTT. Translation gives CASSMGGGLSGNTIYF. The full variable domain, completed using reference TRBV19 and TRBJ1-3, is DGGITQSPKYLFRKEGQNVTLSCEQNLNHDAMYWYRQDPGQGLRLIYYSQIVNDFQKGDIAEGYSVSREKKESFPLTVTSAQKNPTAFYLCASSMGGGLSGNTIYFGEGSWLTVV.

V is TRBV5-1 and J is TRBJ2-1; a possible D gene is TRBD1 (6 bases). Germline-derived CDR1 and CDR2 are SGHRS and YFSETQ. V was clipped by 4 bases and J by 0 bases, with 11 bases between them. CDR3 size: 15 residues. CDR3 coding DNA: TGCGCCAGCAGCAACGGACAGAGCTCCTACAATGAGCAGTTCTTC. The encoded protein is CASSNGQSSYNEQFF. The full variable domain, its missing parts supplied by reference TRBV5-1 and TRBJ2-1, is KAGVTQTPRYLIKTRGQQVTLSCSPISGHRSVSWYQQTPGQGLQFLFEYFSETQRNKGNFPGRFSGRQFSNSRSEMNVSTLELGDSALYLCASSNGQSSYNEQFFGPGTRLTVL.

The table lists this clone with a few counts. The genes are TRBV21-1 and TRBJ1-3. TRBV21-1 is described as a pseudogene. The CDR3 runs 15 residues. CDR3 sequence: CASRPRGAGGNTIYF. The CDR3 DNA is TGTGCCAGCAGACCCCGGGGCGCGGGGGGAAACACCATATATTTT.

V gene TRBV7-2 combines with J gene TRBJ2-2; D might be TRBD2 (5 bases). The germline V and J ends were trimmed by 6 bases and 5 bases, with 16 bases remaining between them. CDR3 length: 15 residues. Germline loops: CDR1 SGHTA, CDR2 FQGNSA. The DNA of the CDR3 is TGTGCCAGCAGTGGATCGGGCCCGGGGACCGGGGAGCTGTTTTTT. It yields the protein CASSGSGPGTGELFF.

The V and J genes are TRBV7-2 and TRBJ2-3; a weak D match, TRBD2 (6 bases). The CDR3 is made up of 15 amino acids. V lost 4 bases and J lost 2, with 13 bases in between. Germline CDR1 is SGHTA and CDR2 is FQGNSA. Written as DNA, the CDR3 is TGTGCCAGCAGCTCCTCCCGGGACTCCACAGATACGCAGTATTTT. Protein product: CASSSSRDSTDTQYF.

This clone was counted a single time. This chain connects TRBV23-1 to TRBJ2-1; 15 bases align to TRBD2. TRBV23-1 counts as an open reading frame of uncertain function. This CDR3 spans 16 amino acids. The junction had 5 bases not matched to a gene; V was cut back by 2 bases and J by 9 bases. Here the CDR3 DNA reads TGCGCCAGCAGTCAAGGACTAGCGGGGGGGCCCGGTGAGCAGTTCTTC. It codes for CASSQGLAGGPGEQFF.